This is a list of T cell receptor beta chains from one sample in a study of OX40 agonist ivuxolimab in advanced cancers. The protocol was immunoSEQ multiplex PCR, while the TCRdb copy is restricted to in-frame clones and leaves out a portion. The table has 68,000 or so clones, less than 95% seen once. The sequencing here drew on CD4+ or CD8+ T cells sorted from blood, taken in a trial of the OX40 agonist ivuxolimab. These receptors were collected from an adult with an advanced solid tumor such as melanoma, head and neck, liver or kidney cancer. The CDR3 runs from the conserved cysteine through the conserved F or W. Each record gives: clone size, V gene, J gene, D gene, CDR3 DNA, CDR3 protein. A D gene is named only where the DNA matches it firmly. The size entry is marked missing in some rows and otherwise reads once, few, many or a size class.

clone size: NA; V gene: TRBV7-9; J gene: TRBJ2-5; D gene: TRBD2; CDR3 DNA: TGTGCCAGCAGCCATCCGGCGGGGGAGAAGGTGGAGACCCAGTACTTC; CDR3 protein: CASSHPAGEKVETQYF
clone size: NA; V gene: TRBV29-1; J gene: TRBJ2-1; D gene: NA; CDR3 DNA: TGCAGCGTTGAAGGGGGGGTCTACAATGAGCAGTTCTTC; CDR3 protein: CSVEGGVYNEQFF
clone size: once; V gene: TRBV6-1; J gene: TRBJ2-3; D gene: NA; CDR3 DNA: TGTGCCAGCAGTGCCACAGGGACACAAGATACGCAGTATTTT; CDR3 protein: CASSATGTQDTQYF
clone size: NA; V gene: TRBV30; J gene: TRBJ1-3; D gene: TRBD1; CDR3 DNA: TGTGCCTGGAGTGTACCCCCGGGACAGGGGTTTTCTGGAAACACCATATATTTT; CDR3 protein: CAWSVPPGQGFSGNTIYF
clone size: NA; V gene: TRBV11-3; J gene: TRBJ2-1; D gene: TRBD2; CDR3 DNA: TGTGCCAGCAGCCTCATAGGGACTAGCCGGGGTGAGCAGTTCTTC; CDR3 protein: CASSLIGTSRGEQFF
clone size: NA; V gene: TRBV18; J gene: TRBJ2-5; D gene: TRBD2; CDR3 DNA: TGTGCCAGCGCGTTAGCGGGATACCAAGAGACCCAGTACTTC; CDR3 protein: CASALAGYQETQYF
clone size: NA; V gene: TRBV6-1; J gene: TRBJ1-4; D gene: NA; CDR3 DNA: TGTGCCAGCAGTGAAGGGGTTACTAATGAAAAACTGTTTTTT; CDR3 protein: CASSEGVTNEKLFF
clone size: NA; V gene: TRBV2; J gene: TRBJ1-2; D gene: NA; CDR3 DNA: TGTGCCAGCAGTGCTCTCCCTGCGGGTATGGGATACTATGGCTACACCTTC; CDR3 protein: CASSALPAGMGYYGYTF
clone size: NA; V gene: TRBV9; J gene: TRBJ2-7; D gene: NA; CDR3 DNA: TGTGCCAGCAGCGTAAGTGGATCCGCGTACGAGCAGTACTTC; CDR3 protein: CASSVSGSAYEQYF
clone size: once; V gene: TRBV6-1; J gene: TRBJ2-3; D gene: NA; CDR3 DNA: TGTGCCAGCACCCTCACAGATACGCAGTATTTT; CDR3 protein: CASTLTDTQYF
clone size: NA; V gene: TRBV6-1; J gene: TRBJ1-2; D gene: NA; CDR3 DNA: TGTGCCAGCAGTGAAGCCTTCGGGGCCCCCGGCCTGAGCTACACCTTC; CDR3 protein: CASSEAFGAPGLSYTF
clone size: NA; V gene: TRBV27; J gene: TRBJ2-7; D gene: NA; CDR3 DNA: TGTGCCAGCAGTAATTTGGGGCGGGGAAGCTCCTACGAGCAGTACTTC; CDR3 protein: CASSNLGRGSSYEQYF
clone size: NA; V gene: TRBV4-2; J gene: TRBJ2-7; D gene: NA; CDR3 DNA: TGTGCCAGCAGCCAAGAGGGGACCCAACGCTCCGAGCAGTACTTC; CDR3 protein: CASSQEGTQRSEQYF
clone size: once; V gene: TRBV2; J gene: TRBJ1-1; D gene: NA; CDR3 DNA: TGTGCCAGCAGTTACCGGGCCCAAGGTGAAGCTTTCTTT; CDR3 protein: CASSYRAQGEAFF
clone size: NA; V gene: TRBV7-9; J gene: TRBJ1-1; D gene: NA; CDR3 DNA: TGTGCCAGCAGCTTAGCGGGCACCTTGAACACTGAAGCTTTCTTT; CDR3 protein: CASSLAGTLNTEAFF
clone size: NA; V gene: TRBV30; J gene: TRBJ1-3; D gene: TRBD1; CDR3 DNA: TGTGCCTGGGAAAGGACAGGGACTGGAAACACCATATATTTT; CDR3 protein: CAWERTGTGNTIYF
clone size: NA; V gene: TRBV18; J gene: TRBJ2-7; D gene: TRBD1; CDR3 DNA: TGTGCCAGCTCACCCCCCGGACAGGGGTACGACGAGCAGTACTTC; CDR3 protein: CASSPPGQGYDEQYF
clone size: NA; V gene: TRBV30; J gene: TRBJ2-5; D gene: TRBD2; CDR3 DNA: TGTGCCTGGAGTGTAGGTGGTAGCGGGAGGCAAGAGACCCAGTACTTC; CDR3 protein: CAWSVGGSGRQETQYF